One sample yielded the 29 T cell receptor beta chains listed below, sequenced in a study of monozygotic twins with cystic fibrosis (dated by TCRdb to the early 2020s). The protocol used for the library was the immunoSEQ multiplex PCR assay. TCRdb's version of the immuneACCESS table is confined to in-frame rearrangements and falls short of the full clone set. An unresolved V gene accounts for under half of the shortfall where checked; the remainder is of unknown origin. Counted in this sample were about 24,000 clones; approximately 90% of them appeared once. Of the sample, under 0.35% falls within the top ten clones. Sample: blood. All receptors derive from a girl aged 2-15 years with cystic fibrosis.

This chain connects TRBV27 to TRBJ1-6; maybe TRBD1 (5 bases). The CDR3 consists of 14 residues. In germline, CDR1 is MNHEY, CDR2 SMNVEV (reference sequence). Trimming left V 5 bases short and J 7 bases short, with 12 bases between. The CDR3 region is CASSPDSRNSPLHF. The CDR3 DNA sequence: TGTGCCAGCAGTCCCGACAGTAGAAATTCACCCCTCCACTTT.

The CDR3 reads CASSTGVSEAFF. Here the CDR3 DNA reads TGTGCCAGCAGTACAGGGGTATCAGAAGCTTTCTTT. The rearrangement links TRBV2 to TRBJ1-1; 7 nucleotides agree with TRBD1. V lost 5 bases, J lost 8 bases, and 5 bases stayed unmatched. The CDR3 length is 12 residues. Germline loops: CDR1 SNHLY, CDR2 FYNNEI.

This chain uses TRBV6-6 with TRBJ1-6; 11 bases align to TRBD1. V trimming: 1 base; J trimming: 8 bases; junction bases outside the gene matches: 4. Germline values: CDR1 MNHNY, CDR2 SVGAGI (reference sequence). This CDR3 contains 16 residues. The CDR3 here is CASSYWTGGNYSPLHF. The CDR3 region has the DNA TGTGCCAGCAGTTACTGGACAGGGGGCAATTATTCACCCCTCCACTTT.

This clone was counted only a few times. V usage is TRBV7-9 and J usage is TRBJ1-1; the D is unclear. V was pared by 2 bases and J by 5 bases, with 12 bases between. CDR3 length: 14 residues. The V gene's germline CDR1 is SEHNR and CDR2 FQNEAQ (reference sequence). The CDR3 DNA reads as TGTGCCAGCAGCTTATCTGGTCGTGTAACTGAAGCTTTCTTT. This sequence encodes CASSLSGRVTEAFF.

The chain has TRBV6-5 and TRBJ1-1; the D gene is possibly TRBD1 (6 bases). The ends were cut back, 6 bases at V and 4 bases at J, with 18 bases in the middle. CDR3 length equals 15 residues. Germline V gene lookup returns CDR1 MNHEY and CDR2 SVGAGI. The CDR3, as DNA: TGTGCCAGCAGGAGGGGGGAGTGGTATGGCACTGAAGCTTTCTTT. This translates into CASRRGEWYGTEAFF.

This chain joins TRBV19 and TRBJ1-5; possibly TRBD1 for D (5 bases). From germline, CDR1 is LNHDA and CDR2 SQIVND (reference sequence). Trimming took off 5 bases at V and 5 bases at J, with 19 bases between the two ends. CDR3 length: 16 amino acids. CDR3: CASSPYLRVGYQPQHF. Written as DNA, the CDR3 is TGTGCCAGTAGTCCCTATCTCAGGGTGGGTTATCAGCCCCAGCATTTT.

The chain recombines TRBV5-4 with TRBJ2-3; D is uncertain. V was cut by 3 bases and J by 1 base, with 9 bases left in between. The CDR3 length is 14 residues. The germline CDR1 and CDR2 sequences are SGHNT and YYREEE (reference sequence). CDR3 in amino acids: CASSSYSGTDTQYF. CDR3 in DNA: TGTGCCAGCAGCTCATATAGTGGCACAGATACGCAGTATTTT.

The J gene is TRBJ2-3, the V gene TRBV4-3; TRBD1 agrees at 9 bases. CDR1 and CDR2 from the germline V gene are LGHNA and YSLEER. The CDR3 runs 15 residues. V was pared by 6 bases and J by 2 bases, with 6 bases of the junction left unmatched. CDR3 in amino acids: CASSPGTGYTDTQYF. The CDR3 nucleotides read TGCGCCAGCAGTCCCGGGACAGGGTACACAGATACGCAGTATTTT.

The J gene is TRBJ2-7, the V gene TRBV9; D is possibly TRBD1 or TRBD2 (5 bases each). The CDR3 runs to 14 residues. Per the germline V gene, CDR1 is SGDLS and CDR2 is YYNGEE. Trimming took off 2 bases at V and 1 base at J, with 10 bases between the two ends. DNA of the CDR3: TGTGCCAGCAGCGTGGCCGGGGCGTCCTACGAGCAGTACTTC. This codes for CASSVAGASYEQYF.

V usage is TRBV6-5 and J usage is TRBJ2-7, with 11 bases lining up with TRBD1. Losses at the gene ends were 2 bases for V and 2 bases for J; bases not matched to a gene: 5. This CDR3 region has 16 residues. Per germline, CDR1 MNHEY and CDR2 SVGAGI. The CDR3 sequence: CASSYLPGQGAYEQYF. The CDR3 nucleotides read TGTGCCAGCAGTTACCTGCCGGGACAGGGGGCCTACGAGCAGTACTTC.

The rearrangement joins TRBV21-1 to TRBJ2-3; no check of the table's D call, TRBD2, against the DNA was made. TRBV21-1 is an annotated pseudogene. This CDR3 region has 17 residues. The CDR3 here is CASRSGPSGGVTDTQYF. The CDR3 DNA reads TGTGCCAGCAGATCCGGCCCTAGCGGGGGGGTGACAGATACGCAGTATTTT.

J is TRBJ2-3 and V is TRBV30; perhaps TRBD2 as D (5 bases). The CDR3 extends over 11 amino acids. V was clipped by 4 bases and J by 6 bases, with 8 bases between them. Germline V gene lookup returns CDR1 GTSNPN and CDR2 SVGIG (reference sequence). CDR3 sequence: CAWTGGDTQYF. The CDR3, as DNA: TGTGCCTGGACCGGCGGGGATACGCAGTATTTT.

The J gene is TRBJ1-1, the V gene TRBV19; no reliable D call. Trimming pared 3 bases from V and 0 bases from J, leaving 5 bases between. The CDR3 consists of 13 residues. The germline CDR1 and CDR2 sequences are LNHDA and SQIVND (reference sequence). The CDR3 spells CASSISLNTEAFF. CDR3 coding DNA: TGTGCCAGTAGTATTTCACTGAACACTGAAGCTTTCTTT.

V is TRBV30 and J is TRBJ1-3; 7 bases are shared with TRBD1. CDR3 length equals 13 residues. V shed 1 base, J shed 4 bases, and the junction held 1 base outside the gene matches. Looked up from germline, CDR1 is GTSNPN and CDR2 is SVGIG (reference sequence). CDR3 residues: CAWSAGQGNTIYF. The CDR3 coding sequence is TGTGCCTGGAGTGCGGGACAGGGAAACACCATATATTTT.

The CDR3 DNA is TGTGCCGCACGGAGGGATGGTACAGATACGCAGTATTTT. Protein sequence: CAARRDGTDTQYF. The chain uses TRBV6-5 and TRBJ2-3, with D possibly being TRBD2 (6 bases). The CDR3 totals 13 residues. Germline CDR1 reads MNHEY; CDR2 reads SVGAGI. V was clipped by 11 bases and J by 3 bases, with 15 bases between them.

This chain links TRBV6-5 with TRBJ1-1, with TRBD1 matching 7 bases. The CDR3 spans 11 residues. V trimming: 5 bases; J trimming: 10 bases; junction bases outside the gene matches: 4. Germline values: CDR1 MNHEY, CDR2 SVGAGI. CDR3 sequence: CASSDRVVAFF. The CDR3 nucleotides read TGTGCCAGCAGTGACAGGGTCGTAGCTTTCTTT.

The rearrangement uses TRBV30 and TRBJ2-5; D gene unclear. Germline V gene lookup returns CDR1 GTSNPN and CDR2 SVGIG (reference sequence). This CDR3 has 13 amino acids. Trimming removed 0 bases from V and 2 bases from J, with 7 bases in between. Here the CDR3 reads CAWSVLSQETQYF. The CDR3 region has the DNA TGTGCCTGGAGTGTACTGTCTCAAGAGACCCAGTACTTC. The full variable domain, completed using reference TRBV30 and TRBJ2-5, is SQTIHQWPATLVQPVGSPLSLECTVEGTSNPNLYWYRQAAGRGLQLLFYSVGIGQISSEVPQNLSASRPQDRQFILSSKKLLLSDSGFYLCAWSVLSQETQYFGPGTRLLVL.

This clone showed up just once. In nucleotides, the CDR3 is TGTGCCAGCAGCTTAGGAGGGGGCGTTGGCTATGGCTACACCTTC. Translated: CASSLGGGVGYGYTF. This chain connects TRBV7-8 to TRBJ1-2; TRBD1 matches 7 bases. Germline CDR1 and CDR2: SGHVS and FQNEAQ. The CDR3 covers 15 residues. J gave up 4 bases and V 1 base, and 6 bases lay outside the gene matches.

This chain's CDR3 is CASSVRSGGIDTQYF. The CDR3 nucleotides read TGTGCCAGCAGCGTACGCAGCGGGGGGATAGATACGCAGTATTTT. J is TRBJ2-3 and V is TRBV9; TRBD2 agrees at 9 bases. V was pared by 1 base and J by 5 bases, with 5 bases of the junction left unmatched. CDR1 is SGDLS and CDR2 is YYNGEE in the germline V gene. CDR3 length equals 15 residues.

The genes are TRBV27 and TRBJ1-3; perhaps TRBD1 as D (6 bases). Germline V gene sequence: CDR1 MNHEY, CDR2 SMNVEV (reference sequence). The CDR3 totals 14 residues. Trimming took 6 bases from V and 7 from J, leaving 16 bases between them. The DNA for the CDR3 is TGTGCCAGCAGGGAGGGTCGAGGGGGGAACACCATATATTTT. As protein: CASREGRGGNTIYF.

V gene TRBV4-1 combines with J gene TRBJ1-2; D not resolved. There are 12 residues in the CDR3. Trimming shortened V by 0 bases and J by 5 bases, and 4 bases separated the two germline ends. CDR1 MGHRA and CDR2 YSYEKL come from the germline V gene. The CDR3 DNA is TGCGCCAGCAGCCAAGAGGCTTATGGCTACACCTTC. Translation: CASSQEAYGYTF.

The rearrangement joins TRBV29-1 to TRBJ2-1, with 7 bases aligning to TRBD2. Germline CDR1 reads SQVTM; CDR2 reads ANQGSEA. The CDR3 consists of 12 residues. DNA for the CDR3: TGCGTCTCGGGGGGTTCTTACAATGAGCAGTTCTTC. Amino acid sequence: CVSGGSYNEQFF.

CDR3 coding DNA: TGTGCCTGGAGTGAGGGGACAGGGGGCCAAGAGACCCAGTACTTC. Translation: CAWSEGTGGQETQYF. This rearrangement joins TRBV30 to TRBJ2-5, with TRBD1 matching over 11 bases. Per germline, CDR1 GTSNPN and CDR2 SVGIG (reference sequence). The V and J ends lost 1 base and 1 base, in that order; junction bases with no gene match: 2. This CDR3 is 15 amino acids long.

This clone was found once. The chain employs TRBV30 and TRBJ2-5; tentative D call: TRBD1 (5 bases). The length of the CDR3 is 12 residues. Germline V gene data show CDR1 as GTSNPN and CDR2 as SVGIG (reference sequence). V dropped 7 bases and J dropped 4 bases, with 13 bases sitting between them. CDR3 residues: CAYQGLGETQYF. CDR3 in DNA: TGTGCCTACCAGGGTTTAGGAGAGACCCAGTACTTC.

This chain joins TRBV23-1 and TRBJ2-5; possible D gene TRBD1, 7 bases. TRBV23-1 is an open reading frame whose function is uncertain. Trimming took off 6 bases at V and 3 bases at J, with 17 bases between the two ends. The CDR3 contains 15 residues. In nucleotides, the CDR3 is TGCGCCAGCAGCGGTAGGCGGGACAGCAAAGAGACCCAGTACTTC. The encoded protein is CASSGRRDSKETQYF.

This chain connects TRBV30 to TRBJ1-1; unclear D gene. CDR1 GTSNPN and CDR2 SVGIG come from the germline V gene (reference sequence). The V gene lost 2 bases and the J gene lost 0 bases, with 7 bases spanning the gap. This CDR3 spans 13 amino acids. CDR3 sequence (DNA): TGTGCCTGGAGTACGGACGTGAACACTGAAGCTTTCTTT. This codes for CAWSTDVNTEAFF.

In this sample, this clone turned up once. The chain is built from TRBV5-6 and TRBJ2-7; D might be TRBD2 (6 bases). The germline gives CDR1 SGHDT, CDR2 YYEEEE. Trimming pared 3 bases from V and 0 bases from J, leaving 16 bases between. The CDR3 is 16 amino acids. The DNA of the CDR3 is TGTGCCAGCAGCTCCACATCAATGGAGGGCTCCTACGAGCAGTACTTC. It encodes CASSSTSMEGSYEQYF. Full variable domain (missing parts from reference TRBV5-6 and TRBJ2-7): DAGVTQSPTHLIKTRGQQVTLRCSPKSGHDTVSWYQQALGQGPQFIFQYYEEEERQRGNFPDRFSGHQFPNYSSELNVNALLLGDSALYLCASSSTSMEGSYEQYFGPGTRLTVT.

The chain couples TRBV6-5 to TRBJ2-7; 7 bases are shared with TRBD1. Germline trimming cut 5 bases from V and 5 bases from J; bases unmatched to any gene: 3. From germline, CDR1 is MNHEY and CDR2 SVGAGI. This CDR3 has 12 amino acids. The CDR3 reads CASSRQGHEQYF. The CDR3 bases are TGTGCCAGCAGTAGACAGGGCCACGAGCAGTACTTC.

The V and J genes are TRBV5-6 and TRBJ2-7; the D gene is possibly TRBD2 (5 bases). Germline V gene data show CDR1 as SGHDT and CDR2 as YYEEEE. The V end was cut by 2 bases, the J end by 7 bases, with 16 bases between. The CDR3 contains 14 residues. The CDR3 DNA follows: TGTGCCAGCAGCTTTTCGGAGGTTGAGCTGGAGCAGTACTTC. Amino acids: CASSFSEVELEQYF.